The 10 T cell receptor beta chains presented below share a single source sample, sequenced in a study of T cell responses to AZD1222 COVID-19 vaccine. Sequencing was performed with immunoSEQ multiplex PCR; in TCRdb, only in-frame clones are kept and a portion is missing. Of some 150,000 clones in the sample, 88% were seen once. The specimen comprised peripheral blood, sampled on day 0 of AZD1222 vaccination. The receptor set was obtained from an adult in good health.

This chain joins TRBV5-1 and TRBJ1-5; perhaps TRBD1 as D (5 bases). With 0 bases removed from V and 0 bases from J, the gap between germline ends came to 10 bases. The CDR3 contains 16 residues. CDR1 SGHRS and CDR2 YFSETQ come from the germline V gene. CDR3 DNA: TGCGCCAGCAGCTTGGGGGCAGGGAATAGCAATCAGCCCCAGCATTTT. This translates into CASSLGAGNSNQPQHF.

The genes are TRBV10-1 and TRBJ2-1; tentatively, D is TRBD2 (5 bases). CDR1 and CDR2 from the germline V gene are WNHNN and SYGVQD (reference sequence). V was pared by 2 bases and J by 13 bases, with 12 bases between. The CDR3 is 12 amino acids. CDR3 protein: CASSESGGLQFF. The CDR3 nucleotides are TGCGCCAGCAGTGAGAGTGGAGGCCTTCAGTTCTTC.

The CDR3 here is CASSSLDRVDSPLHF. The DNA of the CDR3 is TGCGCCAGCAGCTCCCTGGACAGGGTTGATTCACCCCTCCACTTT. The chain recombines TRBV5-1 with TRBJ1-6, with 8 positions matching TRBD1. The CDR3 extends over 15 amino acids. Germline lookup yields CDR1 SGHRS and CDR2 YFSETQ. V shed 3 bases and J 8 bases; nucleotides not matched to a gene: 7.

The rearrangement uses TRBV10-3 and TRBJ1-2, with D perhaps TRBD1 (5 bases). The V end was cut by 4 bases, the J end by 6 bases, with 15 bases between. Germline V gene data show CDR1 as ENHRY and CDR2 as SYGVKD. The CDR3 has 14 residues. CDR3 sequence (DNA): TGTGCCATCAGTGTAGCGCAGGGAGGGCATGGCTACACCTTC. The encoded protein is CAISVAQGGHGYTF.

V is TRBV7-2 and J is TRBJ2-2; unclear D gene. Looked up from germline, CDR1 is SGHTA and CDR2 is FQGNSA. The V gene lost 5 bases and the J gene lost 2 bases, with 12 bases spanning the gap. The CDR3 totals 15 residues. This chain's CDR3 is CASSLRQANTGELFF. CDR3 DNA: TGTGCCAGCAGCCTCCGCCAGGCTAACACCGGGGAGCTGTTTTTT.

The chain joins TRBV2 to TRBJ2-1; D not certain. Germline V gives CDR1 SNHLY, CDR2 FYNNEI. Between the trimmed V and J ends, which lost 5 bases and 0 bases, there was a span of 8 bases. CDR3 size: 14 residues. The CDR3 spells CASSLLSSYNEQFF. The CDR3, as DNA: TGTGCCAGCAGTCTGTTAAGCTCCTACAATGAGCAGTTCTTC.

CDR3 sequence reads: CASRGLNPSGEQYF. CDR3 DNA: TGTGCCAGCAGGGGACTCAACCCCTCGGGCGAGCAGTACTTC. The genes are TRBV7-8 and TRBJ2-7; tentatively, D is TRBD2 (6 bases). This CDR3 comprises 14 residues. The germline gives CDR1 SGHVS, CDR2 FQNEAQ. Trimming removed 6 bases at V and 6 bases at J, with 18 bases between.

The CDR3 region has the DNA TGTGCCAGCTCACCACCGGCCAGCTACGAGCAGTACTTC. Residues: CASSPPASYEQYF. This chain joins TRBV18 and TRBJ2-7; D not resolved. V lost 0 bases, J lost 3 bases, and 6 bases lay in between. The CDR3 covers 13 residues. Per germline, CDR1 KGHSH and CDR2 LQKENI.

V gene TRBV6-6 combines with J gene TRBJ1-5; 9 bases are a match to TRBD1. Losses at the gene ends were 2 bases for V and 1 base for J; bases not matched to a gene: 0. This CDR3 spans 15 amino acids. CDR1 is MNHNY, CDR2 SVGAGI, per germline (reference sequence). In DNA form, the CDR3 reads TGTGCCAGCAGTTACGGACAGGGGAGCAATCAGCCCCAGCATTTT. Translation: CASSYGQGSNQPQHF.

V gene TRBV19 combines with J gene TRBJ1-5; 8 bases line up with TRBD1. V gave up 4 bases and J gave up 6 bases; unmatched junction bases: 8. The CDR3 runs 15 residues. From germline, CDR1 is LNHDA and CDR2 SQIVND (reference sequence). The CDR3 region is CASSTQGAGIQPQHF. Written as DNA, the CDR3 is TGTGCCAGTAGTACCCAGGGGGCCGGCATTCAGCCCCAGCATTTT.